This T cell receptor (beta chain) was recovered during a study of CD8 T cells in Susac syndrome. Reverse transcription of roughly 0.5 to 1 ug RNA was performed with random hexamers. TCRdb ran MiXCR on the immunoSEQ multiplex PCR reads and lists one entry per CDR3 protein. The sample shows over 100,000 distinct CDR3 sequences, about 95% of them seen only once. This clonotype has a single count. The CDR3 sequence is 15 residues long. Looked up from germline, CDR1 is SGHAT and CDR2 is FQNNGV. The ends lost 8 bases at V and 0 bases at J; junction bases unmatched: 7. Healthy donors served as age- and sex-matched controls.

This chain links TRBV11-2 with TRBJ2-5, with TRBD2 matching 9 bases. The sample comprised CD4+ T cells from PBMCs. This receptor was obtained from a human donor in good health. CDR3 DNA: TGTGCCAGCCTAAAGCGGGGGGACAACCAAGAGACCCAGTACTTC. As protein: CASLKRGDNQETQYF.